Listed here is a single TCR beta chain. The CDR3 runs to 13 residues. In germline, CDR1 is SGHRS, CDR2 YFSETQ. Between the trimmed V and J ends, which lost 7 bases and 5 bases, there was a span of 16 bases. This sample was taken from a study of naive and memory T cell subsets. The beta constant-region primer was an equimolar mix of two oligonucleotides covering TRBC1 and TRBC2. TCRdb reanalysed the UMI-ligation and nested PCR reads using MiXCR and keeps one entry per CDR3 protein. The sample lists about 85,000 distinct CDR3 sequences; around 13% were seen once. After the first PCR, alpha and beta chain libraries were processed separately. Four subsets defined by CD45RA and CD27 were sorted after CD3, CD4, CD8 and live/dead staining.

The TCR originated in a human donor in good health. The specimen sequenced was central memory CD4+ T cells from blood. The rearrangement joins TRBV5-1 to TRBJ2-7; D gene unclear. In DNA, the CDR3 is TGCGCCAGCCAGCTAGAGGTGAGCAACGAGCAGTACTTC. Protein sequence: CASQLEVSNEQYF.